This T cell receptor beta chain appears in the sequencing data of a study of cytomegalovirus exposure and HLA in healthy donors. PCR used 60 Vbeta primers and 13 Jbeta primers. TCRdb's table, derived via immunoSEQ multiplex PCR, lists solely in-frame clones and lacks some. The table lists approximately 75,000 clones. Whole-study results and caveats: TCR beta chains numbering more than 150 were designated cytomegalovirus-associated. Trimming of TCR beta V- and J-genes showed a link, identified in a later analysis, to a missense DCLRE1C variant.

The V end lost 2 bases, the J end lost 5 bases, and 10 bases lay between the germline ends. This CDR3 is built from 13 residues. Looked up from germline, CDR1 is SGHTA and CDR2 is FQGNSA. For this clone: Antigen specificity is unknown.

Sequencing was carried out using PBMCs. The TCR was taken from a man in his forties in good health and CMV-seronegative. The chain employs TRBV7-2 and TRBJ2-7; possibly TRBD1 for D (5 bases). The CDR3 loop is CASSLLGRDEQYF. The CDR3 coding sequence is TGTGCCAGCAGCTTATTGGGGCGCGACGAGCAGTACTTC.